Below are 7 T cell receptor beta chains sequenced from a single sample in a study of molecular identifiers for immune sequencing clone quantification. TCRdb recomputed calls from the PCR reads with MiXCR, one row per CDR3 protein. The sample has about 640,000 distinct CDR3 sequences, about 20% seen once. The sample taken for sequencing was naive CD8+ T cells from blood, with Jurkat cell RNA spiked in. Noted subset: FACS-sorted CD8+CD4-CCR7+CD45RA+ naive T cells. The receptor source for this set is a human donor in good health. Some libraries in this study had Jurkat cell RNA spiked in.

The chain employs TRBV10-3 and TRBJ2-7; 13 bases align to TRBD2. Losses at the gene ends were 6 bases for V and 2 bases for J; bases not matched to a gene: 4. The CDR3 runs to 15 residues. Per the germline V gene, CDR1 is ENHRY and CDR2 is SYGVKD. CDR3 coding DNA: TGTGCCATCAGCGGGACTAGCGGGAACCCCTACGAGCAGTACTTC. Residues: CAISGTSGNPYEQYF.

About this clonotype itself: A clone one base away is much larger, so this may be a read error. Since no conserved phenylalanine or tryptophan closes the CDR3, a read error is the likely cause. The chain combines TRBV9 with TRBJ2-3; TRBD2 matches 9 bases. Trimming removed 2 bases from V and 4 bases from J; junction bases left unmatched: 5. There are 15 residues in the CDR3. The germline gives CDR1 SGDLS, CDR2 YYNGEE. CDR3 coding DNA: TGTGCCAGCAGCGTCGGGACTAGCCTCGCAGATACGCAGTATCTT. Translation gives CASSVGTSLADTQYL.

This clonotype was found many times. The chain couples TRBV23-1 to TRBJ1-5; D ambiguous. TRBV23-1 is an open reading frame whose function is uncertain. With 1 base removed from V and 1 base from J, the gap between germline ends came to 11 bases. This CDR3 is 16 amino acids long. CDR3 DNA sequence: TGCGCCAGCAGTCAATGGTCGGAGCCCAGCAATCAGCCCCAGCATTTT. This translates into CASSQWSEPSNQPQHF.

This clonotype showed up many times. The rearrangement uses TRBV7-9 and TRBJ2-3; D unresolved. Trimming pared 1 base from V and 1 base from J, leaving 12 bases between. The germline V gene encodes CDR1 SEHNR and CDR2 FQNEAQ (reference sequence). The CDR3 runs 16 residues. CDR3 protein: CASSLGQFLGTDTQYF. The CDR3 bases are TGTGCCAGCAGCTTAGGTCAGTTCCTTGGCACAGATACGCAGTATTTT.

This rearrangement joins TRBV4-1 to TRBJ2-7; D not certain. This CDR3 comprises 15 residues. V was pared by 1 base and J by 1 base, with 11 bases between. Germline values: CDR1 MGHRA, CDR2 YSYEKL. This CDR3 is CASSQVGLLSYEQYF. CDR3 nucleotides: TGCGCCAGCAGCCAAGTCGGTCTACTTTCCTACGAGCAGTACTTC.

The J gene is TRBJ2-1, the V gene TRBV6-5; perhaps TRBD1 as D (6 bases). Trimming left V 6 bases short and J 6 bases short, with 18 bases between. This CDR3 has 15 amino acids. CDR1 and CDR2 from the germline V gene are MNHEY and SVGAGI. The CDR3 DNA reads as TGTGCCAGCAGCACTGCCCCGGCAGGGGTCAATGAGCAGTTCTTC. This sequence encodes CASSTAPAGVNEQFF.

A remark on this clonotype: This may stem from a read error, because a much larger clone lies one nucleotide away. This CDR3 is CASSLFGLTGVPGANVLTF. As DNA, the CDR3 is TGCGCCAGCAGCCTTTTTGGGTTGACAGGGGTACCTGGGGCCAACGTCCTGACTTTC. The V gene is TRBV5-1, the J gene TRBJ2-6; 8 positions agree with TRBD1. Germline loops: CDR1 SGHRS, CDR2 YFSETQ. Trimming cost V 4 bases and J 2 bases; bases outside gene matches: 14. The CDR3 runs 19 residues.